This T cell receptor beta chain is drawn from a study of CD8 T cells in Susac syndrome. Random hexamers served to reverse transcribe about 0.5 to 1 ug RNA. TCRdb used MiXCR to reprocess the immunoSEQ multiplex PCR reads, holding one entry per CDR3 protein. The sample records approximately 190,000 distinct CDR3 sequences, roughly 95% being singletons. J was trimmed by 0 bases and V by 8 bases; bases with no gene match: 9. The CDR3 length is 15 residues. From germline, CDR1 is GTSNPN and CDR2 SVGIG (reference sequence). Sequenced input: CD4+ T cells from PBMCs. The clonotype comes from a human donor with Susac syndrome. The chain employs TRBV30 and TRBJ1-4, with TRBD1 matching 7 bases. CDR3 nucleotides: TGTGCCCAGACAGGGACATCTGCAACTAATGAAAAACTGTTTTTT. Amino acid sequence: CAQTGTSATNEKLFF.